The 9 T cell receptor beta chains below were found in one sample sequenced in a study of T cells after yellow fever vaccination. Each CDR3 protein gets one entry after TCRdb re-called the 5' RACE reads with MiXCR. The sample has hundreds of thousands of distinct CDR3 sequences, about 10% seen once; the top ten hold around 3.3%. Sequencing used CD4+ T cells sorted from PBMCs, obtained 5 days after the yellow fever booster vaccination. The receptors were sampled from a man between 18 and 35 years old who received the YFV17D yellow fever vaccine.

As for this clonotype: The junction departs from germline at one end; a sequencing error may be responsible. The chain combines TRBV3-1 with TRBJ1-2; D may be TRBD1 (6 bases). Per the germline V gene, CDR1 is LGHDT and CDR2 is YNNKEL (reference sequence). The CDR3 has 14 amino acids. The CDR3 nucleotides are TGTGCCAGCAGGCAAGGGGGAGCCGGCTATGGCTACACCTTC. Translated: CASRQGGAGYGYTF.

The chain couples TRBV2 to TRBJ2-1; no definite D call. CDR1 SNHLY and CDR2 FYNNEI come from the germline V gene. The germline V and J ends were trimmed by 1 base and 5 bases, with 3 bases remaining between them. This CDR3 contains 12 residues. CDR3 sequence reads: CASSEGNNEQFF. Written as DNA, the CDR3 is TGTGCCAGCAGTGAAGGGAACAATGAGCAGTTCTTC.

The CDR3 reads CASSLEGFGNTIYF. In DNA form, the CDR3 reads TGTGCCAGCAGCTTGGAGGGTTTTGGAAACACCATATATTTT. The genes are TRBV5-4 and TRBJ1-3; no definite D call. V gave up 0 bases and J gave up 3 bases, with 7 bases separating them. The length of the CDR3 is 14 residues. Germline V gives CDR1 SGHNT, CDR2 YYREEE (reference sequence).

This clonotype was picked up many times. The V and J genes are TRBV4-3 and TRBJ2-7; TRBD2 is a possible D gene (5 bases). V was trimmed by 4 bases and J by 3 bases, leaving 13 bases between them. CDR3 size: 14 residues. Germline loops: CDR1 LGHNA, CDR2 YSLEER. The CDR3 DNA sequence: TGCGCCAGCAGCCGAGGACGGGGAGACTACGAGCAGTACTTC. It is translated as CASSRGRGDYEQYF.

The V and J genes are TRBV7-8 and TRBJ2-1; D remains ambiguous. CDR1 and CDR2 from the germline V gene are SGHVS and FQNEAQ. This CDR3 region has 14 residues. V lost 2 bases to trimming and J lost 5 bases, with 10 bases between them. The CDR3 spells CASSLSGDNNEQFF. DNA for the CDR3: TGTGCCAGCAGCTTATCCGGTGACAACAATGAGCAGTTCTTC.

This clonotype occurred many times. The chain has TRBV20-1 and TRBJ1-1; D may be TRBD1 (5 bases). CDR3 length: 15 residues. Per the germline V gene, CDR1 is DFQATT and CDR2 is SNEGSKA (reference sequence). Trimming left V 3 bases short and J 4 bases short, with 18 bases between. This CDR3 reads CSASPREGLGTEAFF. In DNA, the CDR3 is TGCAGTGCTAGCCCCCGGGAGGGGTTGGGCACTGAAGCTTTCTTT.

The chain links TRBV25-1 to TRBJ2-1, with TRBD2 matching over 12 bases. With V trimmed by 7 bases and J by 8 bases, 9 bases remained unmatched. CDR3 length: 15 residues. The germline CDR1 and CDR2 sequences are MGHDK and SYGVNS. CDR3 sequence (DNA): TGTGCCAGCACGGGGGGACTAGCGGGCGGGTATGAGCAGTTCTTC. It encodes CASTGGLAGGYEQFF.

This clonotype turned up a few times. V and J are TRBV4-2 and TRBJ2-1; TRBD2 agrees at 11 bases. The CDR3 totals 18 residues. The germline V gene encodes CDR1 LGHNA and CDR2 YNFKEQ. Trimming cost V 1 base and J 7 bases; bases outside gene matches: 12. This CDR3 reads CASSQARGTSGGFNEQFF. CDR3 sequence (DNA): TGTGCCAGCAGCCAAGCCCGGGGCACTAGCGGGGGTTTTAATGAGCAGTTCTTC.

The chain couples TRBV14 to TRBJ2-3; a possible D gene is TRBD2 (5 bases). The germline gives CDR1 SGHDN, CDR2 FVKESK. CDR3 length: 17 residues. The V gene lost 1 base and the J gene lost 0 bases, with 14 bases spanning the gap. DNA of the CDR3: TGTGCCAGCAGCCAAGGGAGGCTTACCCGAAGCACAGATACGCAGTATTTT. Protein: CASSQGRLTRSTDTQYF.